The 12 T cell receptor beta chains in this list originate from one sample, sequenced in a study of human T cells and chemical hapten exposure. Time point specified: pre-sensitization, week 0. Treatment denoted: therapeutic diphenylcyclopropenone sensitization with weekly scalp DPC. TCRdb processed the RACE reads anew with MiXCR; each CDR3 protein has one entry. The sample has more than 55,000 distinct CDR3 sequences, more than 9% seen once. The sequenced sample was whole blood, obtained in connection with sensitization to the hapten diphenylcyclopropenone (DPC). The receptor set was obtained from a man aged 40-55 years with alopecia areata. Some clones in this sample may be carry-over from other donors' samples.

This clonotype appeared many times. The rearrangement joins TRBV7-8 to TRBJ2-2; 10 nucleotides agree with TRBD2. The CDR3 runs 16 residues. The V segment lost 4 bases and the J segment 4 bases; nucleotides outside the gene matches: 6. Germline V gene data show CDR1 as SGHVS and CDR2 as FQNEAQ. The CDR3 nucleotides read TGTGCCAGCAGCTCCTCAGGACTAGCGGCCACCGGGGAGCTGTTTTTT. This translates into CASSSSGLAATGELFF. Supplemented by reference TRBV7-8 and TRBJ2-2, the full variable domain reads GAGVSQSPRYKVAKRGQDVALRCDPISGHVSLFWYQQALGQGPEFLTYFQNEAQLDKSGLPSDRFFAERPEGSVSTLKIQRTQQEDSAVYLCASSSSGLAATGELFFGEGSRLTVL.

This clonotype was counted at least ten times. This chain connects TRBV2 to TRBJ2-1; D is unclear. The V and J ends lost 3 bases and 5 bases respectively, with 8 bases between them. Germline CDR1 reads SNHLY; CDR2 reads FYNNEI. This CDR3 region has 13 residues. The CDR3 loop reads CASSDSTDNEQFF. DNA for the CDR3: TGTGCCAGCAGTGATTCAACGGACAATGAGCAGTTCTTC.

The rearrangement links TRBV9 to TRBJ1-1; D uncertain. Germline CDR1 reads SGDLS; CDR2 reads YYNGEE. Trimming took 1 base from V and 8 from J, leaving 12 bases between them. This CDR3 spans 13 amino acids. The CDR3 region has the DNA TGTGCCAGCAGCGTAATGAACAGAGGAGAAGCTTTCTTT. Its protein product is CASSVMNRGEAFF.

There are many counts of this clonotype. The chain's CDR3 is CASSLGRTKQETQYF. DNA for the CDR3: TGCGCCAGCAGCTTGGGTCGGACGAAGCAAGAGACCCAGTACTTC. This chain joins TRBV5-1 and TRBJ2-5; D unresolved. The V gene's germline CDR1 is SGHRS and CDR2 YFSETQ. CDR3 length equals 15 residues. V was trimmed by 0 bases and J by 2 bases, leaving 11 bases between them.

The genes are TRBV7-9 and TRBJ1-4; tentative D call: TRBD1 (5 bases). Trimming shortened V by 5 bases and J by 7 bases, and 14 bases separated the two germline ends. The CDR3 totals 14 residues. CDR1 is SEHNR and CDR2 is FQNEAQ in the germline V gene (reference sequence). CDR3 protein: CASSPPGRVEKLFF. The CDR3 bases are TGTGCCAGCAGCCCGCCGGGACGAGTTGAAAAACTGTTTTTT.

This clonotype came up many times. V and J are TRBV6-6 and TRBJ1-2; 8 bases fit TRBD1. Per the germline V gene, CDR1 is MNHNY and CDR2 is SVGAGI (reference sequence). The CDR3 has 15 amino acids. With 4 bases clipped from V and 0 bases from J, the junction kept 4 bases outside the gene matches. The CDR3 spells CASSSGQAANYGYTF. The DNA of the CDR3 is TGTGCCAGCAGTTCGGGACAGGCTGCTAACTATGGCTACACCTTC.

This clonotype occurred a few times. CDR3 loop: CASRRADYGYTF. DNA for the CDR3: TGTGCCAGCAGAAGGGCCGACTATGGCTACACCTTC. This chain connects TRBV6-5 to TRBJ1-2, with D unclear. This CDR3 region has 12 residues. V gave up 6 bases and J gave up 3 bases, with 8 bases separating them. Per germline, CDR1 MNHEY and CDR2 SVGAGI.

V is TRBV4-2 and J is TRBJ2-7; 11 bases match TRBD2. Germline assignment: CDR1 LGHNA and CDR2 YNFKEQ. The CDR3 is made up of 19 amino acids. Trimming cost V 0 bases and J 2 bases; bases outside gene matches: 12. The CDR3 nucleotides are TGTGCCAGCAGCCAAGATCTCCCTAGCGGGAGGTTTGCGGCCTACGAGCAGTACTTC. It encodes CASSQDLPSGRFAAYEQYF.

This clonotype has just a few counts. The rearrangement links TRBV27 to TRBJ1-1, with TRBD1 as a possible D gene (5 bases). The CDR3 runs 16 residues. Trimming took 5 bases from V and 0 from J, leaving 16 bases between them. Germline V gene sequence: CDR1 MNHEY, CDR2 SMNVEV (reference sequence). The CDR3 sequence is CASSPQEGSMNTEAFF. The CDR3 DNA sequence: TGTGCCAGCAGTCCCCAGGAGGGGTCAATGAACACTGAAGCTTTCTTT.

The rearrangement joins TRBV12-3 or TRBV12-4 to TRBJ2-7, with D unclear. With 5 bases removed from V and 6 bases from J, the gap between germline ends came to 8 bases. CDR3 length: 11 residues. CDR3 region: CASSAMGEQYF. CDR3 coding DNA: TGTGCCAGCAGTGCTATGGGCGAGCAGTACTTC.

This clonotype showed up just a few times. This chain joins TRBV7-9 and TRBJ2-7; D ambiguous. Germline CDR1 reads SEHNR; CDR2 reads FQNEAQ (reference sequence). V gave up 5 bases and J gave up 0 bases, with 8 bases separating them. This CDR3 spans 13 amino acids. The CDR3, as DNA: TGTGCCAGCAGCCAGACGAGCTCCTACGAGCAGTACTTC. Translating gives CASSQTSSYEQYF.

This clonotype was picked up a small number of times. The genes are TRBV5-4 and TRBJ2-3; 13 bases match TRBD2. The CDR3 sequence is 16 residues long. Losses at the gene ends were 2 bases for V and 6 bases for J; bases not matched to a gene: 6. CDR1 and CDR2 from the germline V gene are SGHNT and YYREEE (reference sequence). CDR3 in DNA: TGTGCCAGCAGCTTTAAGACTAGCGGGAGGCCGGATACGCAGTATTTT. Amino acids: CASSFKTSGRPDTQYF.